A single sample is the source of the 12 T cell receptor beta chains below, sequenced in a study of T cells after yellow fever vaccination. MiXCR, applied by TCRdb to the 5' RACE reads, yields one record per CDR3 protein. The repertoire holds 620,000 or so distinct CDR3 sequences, with about 15% as singletons. The specimen comprised PBMCs, sampled about 5 days after the first yellow fever vaccination. The receptors here all came from a man aged 18 to 30 who received the YFV17D yellow fever vaccine.

The rearrangement joins TRBV3-1 to TRBJ2-5; no definite D call. The CDR3 spans 14 residues. Germline V lookup: CDR1 LGHDT, CDR2 YNNKEL (reference sequence). V lost 5 bases to trimming and J lost 4 bases, with 14 bases between them. Here the CDR3 reads CASSKGLARETQYF. CDR3 in DNA: TGTGCCAGCAGCAAAGGGTTGGCCCGAGAGACCCAGTACTTC.

This chain's CDR3 is CSALLTSGGSDTQYF. As DNA, the CDR3 is TGCAGTGCTCTTCTGACTAGCGGGGGTTCAGATACGCAGTATTTT. The genes are TRBV20-1 and TRBJ2-3; 12 bases match TRBD2. Germline CDR1 reads DFQATT; CDR2 reads SNEGSKA (reference sequence). The CDR3 is 15 amino acids. Trimming at V came to 5 bases and at J to 4 bases, leaving 7 bases not matched to a gene.

The chain is built from TRBV5-5 and TRBJ1-4; D unresolved. The V gene's germline CDR1 is SGHKS and CDR2 YYEKEE (reference sequence). V was clipped by 1 base and J by 3 bases, with 7 bases between them. The CDR3 is made up of 14 amino acids. DNA of the CDR3: TGTGCCAGCAGCTTGAGGAGTTCTAATGAAAAACTGTTTTTT. It encodes CASSLRSSNEKLFF.

This clonotype was observed a few times. The CDR3: CASSFPGQEVCTF. Here the CDR3 DNA reads TGTGCCAGCAGCTTTCCGGGACAGGAGGTTTGCACCTTC. This chain uses TRBV7-9 with TRBJ1-2; 8 nucleotides match TRBD1. CDR1 and CDR2 from the germline V gene are SEHNR and FQNEAQ (reference sequence). CDR3 size: 13 residues. V lost 3 bases to trimming and J lost 13 bases; unmatched junction nucleotides: 10.

This clonotype was recorded a few times. V is TRBV4-1 and J is TRBJ2-3; D is unclear. Germline loops: CDR1 MGHRA, CDR2 YSYEKL. CDR3 size: 14 residues. Trimming shortened V by 0 bases and J by 4 bases, and 8 bases separated the two germline ends. The CDR3, as DNA: TGCGCCAGCAGCCAAGAGCAAAGGTCAGATACGCAGTATTTT. Its protein is CASSQEQRSDTQYF.

This clonotype was detected only a few times. J is TRBJ1-1 and V is TRBV12-3 or TRBV12-4; 7 bases align to TRBD1. The CDR3 covers 14 residues. J was trimmed by 4 bases and V by 6 bases; bases with no gene match: 8. This chain's CDR3 is CASSFDRVITEAFF. The CDR3 DNA is TGTGCCAGCAGCTTCGACAGGGTAATCACTGAAGCTTTCTTT.

The V and J genes are TRBV6-2 or TRBV6-3 and TRBJ2-7; TRBD1 is a possible D gene (6 bases). V dropped 6 bases and J dropped 2 bases, with 20 bases sitting between them. CDR3 length: 16 amino acids. In germline, CDR1 is MNHEY, CDR2 SVGEGT. This CDR3 is CASSPLGTTGTYEQYF. CDR3 nucleotides: TGTGCCAGCAGCCCCCTGGGGACAACGGGAACCTACGAGCAGTACTTC.

This clonotype was seen repeatedly, ten times or more. The chain couples TRBV12-3 or TRBV12-4 to TRBJ1-3, with D unresolved. Trimming took off 3 bases at V and 0 bases at J, with 6 bases between the two ends. The CDR3 loop spans 14 amino acids. The DNA for the CDR3 is TGTGCCAGCAGTTTCTCGAACTCTGGAAACACCATATATTTT. Translated, it gives CASSFSNSGNTIYF.

This clonotype was seen a few times. The CDR3 nucleotides read TGCGCCAGCAGCTTCTCGAGGGTTTACAATGAGCAGTTCTTC. It specifies CASSFSRVYNEQFF. The chain employs TRBV5-1 and TRBJ2-1; D is possibly TRBD2 (5 bases). The CDR3 extends over 14 amino acids. Germline lookup yields CDR1 SGHRS and CDR2 YFSETQ. Trimming left V 2 bases short and J 4 bases short, with 10 bases between.

This clonotype has more than one count but fewer than ten. The genes are TRBV3-1 and TRBJ2-3; no reliable D call. Deletions cut 3 bases from V and 9 bases from J, with 10 bases between. Germline values: CDR1 LGHDT, CDR2 YNNKEL (reference sequence). The CDR3 consists of 12 residues. The CDR3 DNA reads TGTGCCAGCAGCCATTCCCAGGAGACGCAGTATTTT. Its translation is CASSHSQETQYF.

The chain employs TRBV12-3 or TRBV12-4 and TRBJ2-3, with 10 bases identical to TRBD1. J gave up 4 bases and V 3 bases, and 22 bases lay outside the gene matches. The CDR3 is made up of 21 amino acids. CDR3 sequence reads: CASSFYLSRTSGQGLADTQYF. The CDR3 nucleotides read TGTGCCAGCAGTTTCTATCTATCCCGTACCTCGGGACAGGGGTTGGCAGATACGCAGTATTTT.

CDR3 nucleotides: TGCAGTGCTAGAGATGACACCGTCTCCTACAATGAGCAGTTCTTC. Translation gives CSARDDTVSYNEQFF. The V call is TRBV20-1, the J call TRBJ2-1; D gene unclear. Germline V CDR1 and CDR2: DFQATT, SNEGSKA (reference sequence). Trimming left V 0 bases short and J 0 bases short, with 9 bases between. The CDR3 length is 15 residues.